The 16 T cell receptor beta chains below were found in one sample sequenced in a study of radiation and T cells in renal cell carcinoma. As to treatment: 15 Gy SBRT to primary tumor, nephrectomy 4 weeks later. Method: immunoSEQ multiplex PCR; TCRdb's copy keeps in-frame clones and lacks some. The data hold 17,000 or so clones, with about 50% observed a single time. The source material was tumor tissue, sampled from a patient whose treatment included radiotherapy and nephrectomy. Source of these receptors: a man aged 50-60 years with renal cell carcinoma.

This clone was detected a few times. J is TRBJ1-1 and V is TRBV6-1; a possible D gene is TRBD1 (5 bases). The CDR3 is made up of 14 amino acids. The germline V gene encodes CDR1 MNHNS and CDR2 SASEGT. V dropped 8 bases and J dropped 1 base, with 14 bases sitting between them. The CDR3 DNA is TGTGCCAGCCTTGTAGCTACAGGGAACACTGAAGCTTTCTTT. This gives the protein CASLVATGNTEAFF.

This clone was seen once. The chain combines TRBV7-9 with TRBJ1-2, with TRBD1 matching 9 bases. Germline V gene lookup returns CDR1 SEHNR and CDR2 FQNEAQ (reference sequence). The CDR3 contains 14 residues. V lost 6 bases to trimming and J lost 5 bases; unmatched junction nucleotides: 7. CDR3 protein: CASSAGTGNYGYTF. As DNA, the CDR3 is TGTGCCAGCAGTGCCGGGACAGGGAATTATGGCTACACCTTC.

The CDR3 region is CASSVTSGSTDTQYF. DNA of the CDR3: TGTGCCAGCAGTGTGACTAGCGGGAGTACAGATACGCAGTATTTT. The chain links TRBV6-4 to TRBJ2-3, with 12 bases lining up with TRBD2. CDR3 length equals 15 residues. After removal of 4 bases from V and 3 bases from J, the junction contained 2 bases not matched to a gene. The germline V gene has CDR1 MRHNA and CDR2 SNTAGT.

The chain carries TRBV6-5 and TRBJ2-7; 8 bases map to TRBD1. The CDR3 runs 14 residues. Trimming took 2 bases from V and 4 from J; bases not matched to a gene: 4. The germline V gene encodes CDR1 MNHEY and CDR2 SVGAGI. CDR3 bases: TGTGCCAGCAGTTACGGACAGGGAGGATACGAGCAGTACTTC. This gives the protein CASSYGQGGYEQYF.

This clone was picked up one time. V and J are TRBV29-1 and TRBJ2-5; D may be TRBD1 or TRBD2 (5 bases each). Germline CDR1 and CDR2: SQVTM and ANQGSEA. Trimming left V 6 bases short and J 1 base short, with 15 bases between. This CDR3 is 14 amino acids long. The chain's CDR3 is CSVNGDRAQETQYF. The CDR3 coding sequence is TGCAGCGTGAATGGGGACCGTGCCCAAGAGACCCAGTACTTC.

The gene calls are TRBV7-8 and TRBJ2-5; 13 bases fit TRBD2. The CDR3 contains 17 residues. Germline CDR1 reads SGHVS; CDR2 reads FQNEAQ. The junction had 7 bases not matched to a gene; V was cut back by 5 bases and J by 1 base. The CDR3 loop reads CASSPAGLAGTQETQYF. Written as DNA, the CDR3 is TGTGCCAGCAGCCCGGCGGGACTAGCGGGGACCCAAGAGACCCAGTACTTC. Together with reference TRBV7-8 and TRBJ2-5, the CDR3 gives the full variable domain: GAGVSQSPRYKVAKRGQDVALRCDPISGHVSLFWYQQALGQGPEFLTYFQNEAQLDKSGLPSDRFFAERPEGSVSTLKIQRTQQEDSAVYLCASSPAGLAGTQETQYFGPGTRLLVL.

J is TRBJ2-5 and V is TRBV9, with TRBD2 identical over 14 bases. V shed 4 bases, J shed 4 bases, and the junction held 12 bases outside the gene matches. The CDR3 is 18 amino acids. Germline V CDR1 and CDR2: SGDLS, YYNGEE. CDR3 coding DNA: TGTGCCAGCAGCCCCCCCGGGACTAGCGGGGGAGCGGCAGAGACCCAGTACTTC. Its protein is CASSPPGTSGGAAETQYF.

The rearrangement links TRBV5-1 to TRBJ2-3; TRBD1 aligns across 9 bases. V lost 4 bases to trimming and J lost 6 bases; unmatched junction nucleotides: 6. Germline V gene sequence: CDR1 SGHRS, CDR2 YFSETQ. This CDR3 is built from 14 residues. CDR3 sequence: CASSLQGAGDTQYF. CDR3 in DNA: TGCGCCAGCAGCCTACAGGGGGCTGGGGATACGCAGTATTTT.

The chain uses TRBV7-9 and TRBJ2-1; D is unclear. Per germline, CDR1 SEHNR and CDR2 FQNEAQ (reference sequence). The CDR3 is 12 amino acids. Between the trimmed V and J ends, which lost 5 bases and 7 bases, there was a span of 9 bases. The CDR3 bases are TGTGCCAGCAGCCGCGGTGTGAATGAGCAGTTCTTC. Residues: CASSRGVNEQFF.

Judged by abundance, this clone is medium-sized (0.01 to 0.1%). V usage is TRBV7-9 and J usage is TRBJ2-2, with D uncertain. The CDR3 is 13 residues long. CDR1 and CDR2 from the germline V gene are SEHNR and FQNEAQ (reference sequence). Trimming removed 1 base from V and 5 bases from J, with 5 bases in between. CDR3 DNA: TGTGCCAGCAGCTTAGACGGGACCGGGGAGCTGTTTTTT. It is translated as CASSLDGTGELFF.

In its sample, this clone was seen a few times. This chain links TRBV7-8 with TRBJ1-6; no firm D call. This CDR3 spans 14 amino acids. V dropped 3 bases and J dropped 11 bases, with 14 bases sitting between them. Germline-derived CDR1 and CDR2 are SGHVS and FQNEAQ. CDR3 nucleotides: TGTGCCAGCAGCTTGGGTGCGGGTTCTGCACCCCTCCACTTT. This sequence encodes CASSLGAGSAPLHF.

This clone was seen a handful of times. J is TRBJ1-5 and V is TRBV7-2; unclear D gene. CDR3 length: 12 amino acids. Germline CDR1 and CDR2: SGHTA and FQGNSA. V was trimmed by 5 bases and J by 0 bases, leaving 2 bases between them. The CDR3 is CASSHSNQPQHF. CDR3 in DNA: TGTGCCAGCAGCCATAGCAATCAGCCCCAGCATTTT.

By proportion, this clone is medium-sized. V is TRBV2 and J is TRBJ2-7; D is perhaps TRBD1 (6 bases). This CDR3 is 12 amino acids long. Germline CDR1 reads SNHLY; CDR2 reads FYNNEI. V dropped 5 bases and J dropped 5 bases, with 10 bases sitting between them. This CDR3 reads CASSITGHEQYF. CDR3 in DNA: TGTGCCAGCAGTATAACAGGGCACGAGCAGTACTTC. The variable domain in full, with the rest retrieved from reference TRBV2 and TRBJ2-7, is EPEVTQTPSHQVTQMGQEVILRCVPISNHLYFYWYRQILGQKVEFLVSFYNNEISEKSEIFDDQFSVERPDGSNFTLKIRSTKLEDSAMYFCASSITGHEQYFGPGTRLTVT.

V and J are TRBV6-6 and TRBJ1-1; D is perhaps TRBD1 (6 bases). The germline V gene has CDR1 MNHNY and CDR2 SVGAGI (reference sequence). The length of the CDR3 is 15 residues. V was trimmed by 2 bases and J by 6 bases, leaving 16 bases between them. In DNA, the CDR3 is TGTGCCAGCAGTTACCCCGACAAGGGGGTCGCTGAAGCTTTCTTT. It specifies CASSYPDKGVAEAFF.

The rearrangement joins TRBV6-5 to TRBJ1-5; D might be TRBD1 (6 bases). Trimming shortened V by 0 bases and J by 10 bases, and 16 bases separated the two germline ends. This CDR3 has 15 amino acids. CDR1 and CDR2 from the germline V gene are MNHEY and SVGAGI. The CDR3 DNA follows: TGTGCCAGCAGTTACTCCGGCCAGGGGAAGATACCCCAGCATTTT. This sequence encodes CASSYSGQGKIPQHF.

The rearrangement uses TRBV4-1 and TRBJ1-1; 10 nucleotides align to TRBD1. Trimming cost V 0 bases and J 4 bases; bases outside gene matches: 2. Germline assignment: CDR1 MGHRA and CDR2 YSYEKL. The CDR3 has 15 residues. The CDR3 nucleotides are TGCGCCAGCAGCCAAGAAGGGACAGGGGCCACTGAAGCTTTCTTT. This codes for CASSQEGTGATEAFF.